The clone carrying this TCR beta chain was detected ten times or more. This record belongs to a study of CD8 T cells in ankylosing spondylitis. The authors made TCR beta libraries by quantitative 5'-RACE with molecular barcodes. MiXCR, run by TCRdb on the 5' RACE reads, gives a single entry per CDR3 protein. The sample consists of tens of thousands of distinct CDR3 sequences, just under 4% of them appearing once. The germline gives CDR1 SGDLS, CDR2 YYNGEE. The junction had 4 bases not matched to a gene; V was cut back by 4 bases and J by 0 bases. The CDR3 length is 15 residues. This clonotype was sampled from a female donor with ankylosing spondylitis or in good health (not recorded which). The sequenced sample was blood, either unsorted or a sorted T cell fraction (not recorded which). The V gene is TRBV9, the J gene TRBJ2-7; TRBD2 matches at 10 bases. In nucleotides, the CDR3 is TGTGCCAGCAGCTTCCTAGCGGGGGACTCCTACGAGCAGTACTTC. This gives the protein CASSFLAGDSYEQYF.